This TCR beta chain appears in the sequencing data of a study of T-cell memory formation after mild COVID-19. On the study more broadly: Each donor largely had its own TCR clusters. Study results and limitations: Clones that contracted from day 15 to 85 had balanced CD4/CD8; later expanders were CD4+ biased.

This clonotype was picked up a small number of times. The antigen is undetermined. The germline gives CDR1 GTSNPN, CDR2 SVGIG (reference sequence). This CDR3 spans 15 amino acids. The ends were cut back, 2 bases at V and 2 bases at J, with 14 bases in the middle. Using its own MiXCR run on the 5' RACE reads, TCRdb lists one record per CDR3 protein. The table has almost 550,000 distinct CDR3 sequences, roughly 22% seen once; the top ten hold under 15%. The TCR was taken from an adult woman who had mild COVID-19 (a few samples of this study predate the infection). Cell type and time point are not known. The sample taken for sequencing was PBMCs or a T cell subset sorted from them (not recorded which). The chain uses TRBV30 and TRBJ2-3; D might be TRBD2 (6 bases). The CDR3 region has the DNA TGTGCCTGGAGTTCTCCAGCGGGCTACACAGATACGCAGTATTTT. This sequence encodes CAWSSPAGYTDTQYF.